The subject of this entry is one TCR beta chain. The antigen is undetermined. The data derive from a study of cytomegalovirus exposure and HLA in healthy donors. Whole-study results and caveats: In most subjects, TCR beta sequences reportedly gave accurate predictions of HLA-A and HLA-B alleles. Cytomegalovirus-associated TCR beta chains were listed, numbering some 170.

Researchers ran the PCR with 60 Vbeta and 13 Jbeta primers. This table comes from immunoSEQ multiplex PCR, and its TCRdb copy is limited to in-frame clones, with some not included. In total, the table holds around 75,000 clones. Nominally healthy donors were sampled, though unrecorded immune exposures were likely. The origin of this receptor is a man in his forties in good health and CMV-seronegative. The sample taken for sequencing was PBMCs.

CDR3 sequence: CASAPRLAGAWEQYF. Written as DNA, the CDR3 is TGTGCCAGCGCCCCAAGACTAGCGGGGGCCTGGGAGCAGTACTTC. J is TRBJ2-7 and V is TRBV7-9; 12 nucleotides align to TRBD2. Germline CDR1 reads SEHNR; CDR2 reads FQNEAQ (reference sequence). The CDR3 loop spans 15 amino acids. After removal of 8 bases from V and 7 bases from J, the junction contained 12 bases not matched to a gene.